In its sample, the clone carrying this TCR beta chain was seen many times. As yet, its antigen is unknown. Amplification of TCR beta CDR3 regions used RNA as the template. First-round RT-PCR targeting the TCR CDR3 was performed with the HTBI primer set. In TCRdb, the multiplex PCR reads were re-called with MiXCR into one record per CDR3 protein. In the table there are about 620,000 distinct CDR3 sequences, roughly 17% of which are singletons. This CDR3 spans 12 amino acids. With 6 bases removed from V and 8 bases from J, the gap between germline ends came to 11 bases. This entry comes from a study of T cells in Graves' hyperthyroidism and ophthalmopathy. Findings and caveats of the study: A median around 6 months before onset, the model predicted ophthalmopathy. Most expanded thyroid clonotypes above 0.001 recurred in blood.

The study left out patients who had uncontrolled infection, other autoimmune disease, pregnancy or lactation. The PBMCs were taken from around 10 ml of fresh peripheral blood. Sequenced input: blood. The clonotype originates from a woman aged 25 to 39 with Graves' hyperthyroidism. This sequence joins TRBV12-3 or TRBV12-4 and TRBJ2-1, with D possibly being TRBD2 (5 bases). CDR3 loop: CASRKAGHEQFF. The CDR3 bases are TGTGCCAGCAGAAAGGCGGGCCATGAGCAGTTCTTC.